This T cell receptor beta chain comes out of a study of OX40 agonist ivuxolimab in advanced cancers. The sample holds one count of this clone. The antigen remains unidentified. Here immunoSEQ multiplex PCR was the method, and the copy in TCRdb shows in-frame clones only, minus some. This table holds 45,000 or so clones, around 86% found once. CDR1 is LNHDA and CDR2 is SQIVND in the germline V gene (reference sequence). This CDR3 contains 15 residues. Deletions cut 3 bases from V and 2 bases from J, with 12 bases between. Overall study findings and caveats: Circulating CD4+ and CD8+ T cells showed clonal expansion by week 6 at 0.1 to 3.0 mg/kg. Expanded clones were, on average, more numerous in CD8+ T cells than in CD4+.

The TCR comes from an adult with an advanced solid tumor such as melanoma, head and neck, liver or kidney cancer. The chain carries TRBV19 and TRBJ2-3; tentative D call: TRBD2 (6 bases). Sequencing was performed on CD4+ or CD8+ T cells sorted from blood, taken in a trial of the OX40 agonist ivuxolimab. The CDR3 reads CASSIRGLPTDTQYF. Written as DNA, the CDR3 is TGTGCCAGTAGTATCCGGGGACTTCCCACAGATACGCAGTATTTT.